This T cell receptor beta chain derives from a study of cytotoxic CD8 clonotypes in ibrutinib-treated CLL. About the research overall: Response samples came after a median roughly 11 months of treatment, range 6 to 36.

The table came from immunoSEQ multiplex PCR; TCRdb's copy has only in-frame clones and leaves some out. The sample lists about 40,000 clones, roughly two thirds occurring once. This receptor was identified in a human donor with chronic lymphocytic leukemia. The sequencing used PBMCs, collected at disease progression, from a patient treated with ibrutinib.

The CDR3: CASSFVLAGGPDYNEQFF. The CDR3, as DNA: TGTGCCAGCAGTTTTGTGCTAGCGGGAGGGCCGGACTACAATGAGCAGTTCTTC. The rearrangement uses TRBV27 and TRBJ2-1; 12 nucleotides match TRBD2. The CDR3 is made up of 18 amino acids. V trimming: 3 bases; J trimming: 3 bases; junction bases outside the gene matches: 9. CDR1 and CDR2 from the germline V gene are MNHEY and SMNVEV (reference sequence).